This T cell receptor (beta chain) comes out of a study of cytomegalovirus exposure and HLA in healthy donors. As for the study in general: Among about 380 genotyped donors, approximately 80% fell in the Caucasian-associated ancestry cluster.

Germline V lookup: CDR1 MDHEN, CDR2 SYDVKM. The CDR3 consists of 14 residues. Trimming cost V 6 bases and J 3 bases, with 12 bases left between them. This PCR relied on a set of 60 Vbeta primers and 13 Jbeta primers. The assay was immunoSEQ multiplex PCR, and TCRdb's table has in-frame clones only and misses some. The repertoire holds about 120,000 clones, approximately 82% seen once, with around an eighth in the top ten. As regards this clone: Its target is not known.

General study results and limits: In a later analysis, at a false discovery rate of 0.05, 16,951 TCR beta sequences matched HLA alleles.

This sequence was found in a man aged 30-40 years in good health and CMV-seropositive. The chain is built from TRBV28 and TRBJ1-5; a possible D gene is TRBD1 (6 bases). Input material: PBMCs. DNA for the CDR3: TGTGCCAGCAGCCTAGGACAGAACAATCAGCCCCAGCATTTT. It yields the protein CASSLGQNNQPQHF.